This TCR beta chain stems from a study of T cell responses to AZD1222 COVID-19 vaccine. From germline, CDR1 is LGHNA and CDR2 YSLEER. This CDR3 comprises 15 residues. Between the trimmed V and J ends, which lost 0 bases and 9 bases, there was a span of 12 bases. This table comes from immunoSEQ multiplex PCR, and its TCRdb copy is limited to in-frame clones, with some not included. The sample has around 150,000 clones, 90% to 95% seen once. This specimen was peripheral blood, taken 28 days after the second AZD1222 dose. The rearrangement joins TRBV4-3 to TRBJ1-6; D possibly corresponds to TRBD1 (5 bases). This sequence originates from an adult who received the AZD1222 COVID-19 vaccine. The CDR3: CASSQDFPGFSPLHF. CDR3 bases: TGCGCCAGCAGCCAAGATTTTCCAGGGTTTTCACCCCTCCACTTT.